The present T cell receptor beta chain was sequenced within a study of CD8 T cells in ankylosing spondylitis (dated by TCRdb to between 2016 and 2019). Study-level background: The study set out to find disease-linked TCR variants by profiling T cell receptor beta repertoires in ankylosing spondylitis patients and healthy donors. In total, the full study cohort was made up of 108 healthy donors and some 26 ankylosing spondylitis patients. Samples of peripheral blood were taken, and for ankylosing spondylitis patients, synovial fluid was collected as well. The study at large found these results: The disease-linked clones were reported as significantly enriched in matched synovial fluid samples from ankylosing spondylitis patients. A CD8+ phenotype was shown by the disease-linked clones, which were found at relatively low frequencies in peripheral blood. Some motif variants were previously reported in synovial fluid and blood of reactive arthritis patients, suggesting common disease-initiation mechanisms. A TCR beta motif of about eight highly homologous amino acid variants appeared characteristic of blood from ankylosing spondylitis patients.

This clonotype was picked up many times. The clone's antigen remains unknown. The input lacks base qualities; no much larger clone sits a single base away. These reads were obtained on an Illumina HiSeq 2500. Quantitative 5'-RACE with molecular barcodes was the method used to prepare the TCR beta libraries. As for how the authors treated the data: A new computational method based on a probabilistic model of VDJ rearrangement was used to identify disease-linked TCR variants. The public reads were reprocessed in TCRdb via fastp at Q25 and MiXCR, keeping in-frame beta chains. Rows matching on CDR3 protein sequence are summarized as one entry with the most common DNA and genes. TCRdb assigned the V and J calls; the authors' analysis was not used. This sample comprises about 510,000 distinct CDR3 sequences, 5.3% of them detected only once. The ten biggest clones cover around 3.5% of the sample. From a lookup of the germline V gene, CDR1 and CDR2 are LGHNA and YSLEER. The CDR3 runs 14 residues from the cysteine to the phenylalanine. Just the 42-base CDR3 DNA is kept, in frame starting at base 1. The junction carries 7 bases between V and J, which are trimmed by 1 base and 1 base respectively.

Sequencing was carried out using blood, either unsorted or a sorted T cell fraction (not recorded which). The chain links TRBV4-3 with TRBJ1-2; the D gene assignment is ambiguous. The source of this sequence is a male donor with ankylosing spondylitis. The DNA is TGCGCCAGCAGCCAAGGAGAACATAACTATGGCTACACCTTC. This gives the protein CASSQGEHNYGYTF.